The 3 T cell receptor beta chains below were found in one sample sequenced in a study of blood T cell repertoires in COVID-19. Here immunoSEQ multiplex PCR was the method, and the copy in TCRdb shows in-frame clones only, minus some. Of about 140,000 clones listed, 60% to 85% are singletons. Sequencing was performed on peripheral blood. All receptors derive from a man aged 50 or older with acute or convalescent COVID-19.

V usage is TRBV2 and J usage is TRBJ2-1; 8 nucleotides agree with TRBD1. Germline V CDR1 and CDR2: SNHLY, FYNNEI. The V gene end was trimmed by 7 bases and the J gene end by 5 bases; junction bases not matched to a gene: 10. There are 15 residues in the CDR3. The CDR3 region has the DNA TGTGCCAGCAACCGACAGGGGCTACCGGACAATGAGCAGTTCTTC. Protein: CASNRQGLPDNEQFF.

This clone appeared many times. This sequence joins TRBV11-2 and TRBJ1-2; D perhaps matches TRBD1 (5 bases). This CDR3 contains 14 residues. The V and J ends lost 0 bases and 7 bases respectively, with 12 bases between them. The germline CDR1 and CDR2 sequences are SGHAT and FQNNGV. The CDR3 coding sequence is TGTGCCAGCAGCTTAGAGGGGCAAGCTTCTGGCTACACCTTC. This codes for CASSLEGQASGYTF.

V usage is TRBV19 and J usage is TRBJ1-2; unclear D gene. Germline lookup yields CDR1 LNHDA and CDR2 SQIVND (reference sequence). V lost 3 bases to trimming and J lost 0 bases, with 11 bases between them. This CDR3 has 15 amino acids. CDR3 loop: CASSIDRQANYGYTF. The CDR3 coding sequence is TGTGCCAGTAGTATTGATCGGCAGGCTAACTATGGCTACACCTTC.